This T cell receptor beta chain was sequenced for a study of T-cell reconstitution after alpha-beta-depleted transplantation in children. Unique molecular identifiers were used to barcode this TCRbeta library. In TCRdb, the PCR reads were re-called with MiXCR into one record per CDR3 protein. The sample shows fewer than 400,000 distinct CDR3 sequences, roughly 22% of them seen only once. J was trimmed by 4 bases and V by 5 bases; bases with no gene match: 12. The CDR3 is made up of 15 amino acids. The V gene's germline CDR1 is SGHKS and CDR2 YYEKEE (reference sequence). The sequencing used PBMCs from the stem cell graft donor, collected from the stem cell graft. This TCR was sampled from a human donor who donated a stem cell graft to a child with acute myeloid leukemia. The rearrangement uses TRBV5-5 and TRBJ2-7, with 7 bases identical to TRBD1. CDR3 sequence: CASSRVLGGGYEQYF. The CDR3 bases are TGTGCCAGCAGTCGCGTTCTAGGGGGCGGGTACGAGCAGTACTTC.